This TCR beta chain appears in the sequencing data of a study of CD8 T cells in Susac syndrome. Sequencing targeted TCR beta in T cells from blood (CD8+ and CD4+). Negative isolation was applied to CD8+ and CD4+ T cells, and FACS enrichment was applied to TEMRA cells. This CDR3 comprises 15 residues. In germline, CDR1 is MNHEY, CDR2 SMNVEV (reference sequence). The ends lost 9 bases at V and 4 bases at J; junction bases unmatched: 14. When the RNA was reverse transcribed, random hexamers were used with an input of roughly 0.5 to 1 ug. An immunoSEQ multiplex PCR amplified TCR beta CDR3 over 54 Vbeta and 13 Jbeta. TCRdb itself ran the immunoSEQ multiplex PCR reads through MiXCR, one entry per CDR3 protein. The sample carries about 300,000 distinct CDR3 sequences, about 82% recorded once.

The chain carries TRBV27 and TRBJ2-5; 7 nucleotides match TRBD2. The receptor's source is a human donor with multiple sclerosis. The specimen sequenced was CD8+ T cells from PBMCs. The CDR3 sequence: CASLPRSAGVETQYF. For the CDR3, the DNA is TGTGCCAGTCTCCCCCGATCGGCGGGAGTAGAGACCCAGTACTTC.